A few counts support the clone carrying this T cell receptor beta chain. Its specificity is not known. Study-level findings and limits: Tumor Treg TCRs overlapped most with tumor naive CD4+ cells.

Tregs were sorted as CD4+CD25+CD127-/low cells. TCRdb passed the 5' RACE reads through MiXCR, listing each CDR3 protein once. The sample has 35,000 to 55,000 distinct CDR3 sequences; 22% are singletons. Germline CDR1 reads SGHAT; CDR2 reads FQNNGV. With V trimmed by 5 bases and J by 0 bases, 6 bases remained unmatched. This CDR3 comprises 16 residues. The sequence derives from a female donor with breast cancer. The sequenced sample was Tregs sorted from a lymph node. The chain has TRBV11-2 and TRBJ2-3; 9 nucleotides agree with TRBD2. For the CDR3, the DNA is TGTGCCAGCAGCCGAAACCTAGCGGGGAGCACAGATACGCAGTATTTT. It translates to CASSRNLAGSTDTQYF. Together with reference TRBV11-2 and TRBJ2-3, the CDR3 gives the full variable domain: EAGVAQSPRYKIIEKRQSVAFWCNPISGHATLYWYQQILGQGPKLLIQFQNNGVVDDSQLPKDRFSAERLKGVDSTLKIQPAKLEDSAVYLCASSRNLAGSTDTQYFGPGTRLTVL.